Each of the 21 T cell receptor beta chains below was sequenced from the same sample in a study of metastatic and nonmetastatic thyroid tumors. No patient had received any treatment before thyroid surgery. TCRdb reanalyzed the PCR reads with MiXCR. The data hold about 14,000 clones, with 23% observed a single time. The sequenced sample consisted of blood. The receptors were sampled from a female donor with papillary thyroid cancer or a benign thyroid nodule (not recorded which). Some clones in this sample may be carry-over from other donors' samples.

This clone was seen ten or more times. The gene calls are TRBV9 and TRBJ1-1, with D possibly being TRBD1 (6 bases). Trimming took off 4 bases at V and 6 bases at J, with 13 bases between the two ends. The germline V gene has CDR1 SGDLS and CDR2 YYNGEE. The CDR3 runs 13 residues. The CDR3 sequence is CASSPIRTAEAFF. The CDR3 DNA follows: TGTGCCAGCAGCCCGATACGGACAGCTGAAGCTTTCTTT.

This clone has ten or more counts. This may come from a read error, since a much larger clone is one base off. Here the CDR3 omits its conserved ending phenylalanine or tryptophan, so a read error is the likely source. V usage is TRBV6-1 and J usage is TRBJ1-2; D possibly corresponds to TRBD1 (6 bases). V gave up 6 bases and J gave up 2 bases, with 16 bases separating them. Germline CDR1 and CDR2: MNHNS and SASEGT. CDR3 length equals 15 residues. CDR3 sequence (DNA): TGTGCCAGCAGCCTACAGGGACCAATGAACTATGGCTACACCATC. Translation gives CASSLQGPMNYGYTI.

There are a few counts of this clone. The chain is built from TRBV4-3 and TRBJ2-3; 7 nucleotides match TRBD2. The length of the CDR3 is 17 residues. In germline, CDR1 is LGHNA, CDR2 YSLEER. V was clipped by 0 bases and J by 3 bases; unmatched bases: 9. The CDR3 loop reads CASSQEITGGGTDTQYF. The CDR3 coding sequence is TGCGCCAGCAGCCAAGAGATCACGGGGGGTGGGACAGATACGCAGTATTTT.

This clone was counted at least ten times. The rearrangement joins TRBV20-1 to TRBJ1-2; D is ambiguous. Trimming cost V 1 base and J 2 bases, with 14 bases left between them. The germline V gene encodes CDR1 DFQATT and CDR2 SNEGSKA (reference sequence). This CDR3 is built from 15 residues. DNA of the CDR3: TGCAGTGCTAGAGGAGTCGGCAGAAAGAACTATGGCTACACCTTC. Protein sequence: CSARGVGRKNYGYTF.

Sample share makes this clone medium-sized. The chain carries TRBV27 and TRBJ1-1, with D tentatively TRBD1 (5 bases). This CDR3 has 13 amino acids. Trimming pared 2 bases from V and 7 bases from J, leaving 11 bases between. In germline, CDR1 is MNHEY, CDR2 SMNVEV (reference sequence). CDR3 loop: CASSLEDTSEAFF. The CDR3, as DNA: TGTGCCAGCAGTTTAGAGGACACAAGTGAAGCTTTCTTT.

Judged by abundance, this clone is medium-sized. This chain links TRBV10-3 with TRBJ1-2; 12 bases map to TRBD1. The CDR3 is 14 residues long. Germline values: CDR1 ENHRY, CDR2 SYGVKD. The junction had 5 bases not matched to a gene; V was cut back by 5 bases and J by 7 bases. CDR3 amino acids: CAISPGQGAGGYTF. The DNA of the CDR3 is TGTGCCATCAGTCCGGGACAGGGGGCTGGTGGCTACACCTTC.

V and J are TRBV2 and TRBJ2-1; D is perhaps TRBD1 (6 bases). The CDR3 runs 14 residues. The germline V and J ends were trimmed by 9 bases and 0 bases, with 12 bases remaining between them. The germline V gene encodes CDR1 SNHLY and CDR2 FYNNEI. CDR3 protein: CARNPTGSYNEQFF. CDR3 DNA sequence: TGTGCCAGAAACCCGACAGGCTCCTACAATGAGCAGTTCTTC.

In its sample, this clone is medium-sized. V and J are TRBV7-8 and TRBJ2-7; 9 positions agree with TRBD1. The V gene's germline CDR1 is SGHVS and CDR2 FQNEAQ. After removal of 6 bases from V and 5 bases from J, the junction contained 8 bases not matched to a gene. The CDR3 has 14 residues. The CDR3 DNA is TGTGCCAGCAGTTCGAGGGACAGGGTCCACGAGCAGTACTTC. It yields the protein CASSSRDRVHEQYF.

Comments on this clone: Given a much more abundant clone one base away, this may be a read error. CDR3 amino acids: CRALRGSRPQHF. CDR3 bases: TGCAGGGCCTTGCGGGGGTCAAGGCCCCAGCATTTT. The J gene is TRBJ1-5, the V gene TRBV20-1, with D possibly TRBD1 on 5 matching bases. CDR3 length: 12 residues. Germline lookup yields CDR1 DFQATT and CDR2 SNEGSKA (reference sequence).

J is TRBJ1-2 and V is TRBV6-5; a possible D gene is TRBD1 (6 bases). Trimming stripped 4 bases from V and 2 bases from J, with 11 bases between. Germline-derived CDR1 and CDR2 are MNHEY and SVGAGI. The CDR3 has 14 residues. The CDR3 DNA reads TGTGCCAGCAGTTCCTACCAGGGGAACTATGGCTACACCTTC. Encoded protein: CASSSYQGNYGYTF.

The CDR3 sequence is CASSYTAGTDTQYF. The CDR3 coding sequence is TGTGCCAGCAGTTATACGGCGGGCACAGATACGCAGTATTTT. J is TRBJ2-3 and V is TRBV6-9; D not resolved. Germline CDR1 and CDR2: MNHGY and SVAAGI. This CDR3 region has 14 residues. Trimming cost V 2 bases and J 1 base, with 7 bases left between them.

This clone was seen many times. The V and J genes are TRBV11-1 and TRBJ2-1; D gene uncertain. The germline V gene has CDR1 SGHAT and CDR2 FQDESV (reference sequence). This CDR3 is built from 13 residues. V was trimmed by 1 base and J by 4 bases, leaving 5 bases between them. This CDR3 reads CASSLDGYNEQFF. The DNA for the CDR3 is TGTGCCAGCAGCTTAGACGGGTACAATGAGCAGTTCTTC. Full variable domain (remainder filled in from reference TRBV11-1 and TRBJ2-1): EAEVAQSPRYKITEKSQAVAFWCDPISGHATLYWYRQILGQGPELLVQFQDESVVDDSQLPKDRFSAERLKGVDSTLKIQPAELGDSAMYLCASSLDGYNEQFFGPGTRLTVL.

In its sample, this clone ranks as medium-sized. The gene calls are TRBV29-1 and TRBJ2-7, with 7 positions matching TRBD1. Trimming took 7 bases from V and 5 from J; bases not matched to a gene: 8. Germline assignment: CDR1 SQVTM and CDR2 ANQGSEA. There are 12 residues in the CDR3. Written as DNA, the CDR3 is TGCAGCGGATCCCAACAGGGGAACGAGCAGTACTTC. Its protein is CSGSQQGNEQYF.

This clone was observed at least ten times. This chain connects TRBV4-1 to TRBJ2-7; 10 bases line up with TRBD1. Trimming cost V 3 bases and J 6 bases; bases outside gene matches: 5. The CDR3 is 14 amino acids. From germline, CDR1 is MGHRA and CDR2 YSYEKL. CDR3 sequence: CASSQGTGVFEQYF. The CDR3, as DNA: TGCGCCAGCAGCCAGGGGACAGGGGTTTTCGAGCAGTACTTC.

This clone was observed many times. The V call is TRBV5-1, the J call TRBJ2-2; a possible D gene is TRBD1 (7 bases). Germline-derived CDR1 and CDR2 are SGHRS and YFSETQ. Trimming cost V 4 bases and J 4 bases, with 20 bases left between them. This CDR3 contains 17 residues. The CDR3 sequence is CASSQDTGTAGTGELFF. The CDR3 nucleotides read TGCGCCAGCAGCCAGGACACCGGGACAGCGGGCACCGGGGAGCTGTTTTTT.

With regard to this clone: The conserved final phenylalanine or tryptophan is absent from the CDR3, which likely points to a read error. The CDR3 coding sequence is TGTGCCAGCAGCCTTACAGGGGGCGCCCAGGACATTCAGTACTTA. This encodes CASSLTGGAQDIQYL. The V and J genes are TRBV7-3 and TRBJ2-4; 9 nucleotides agree with TRBD1. After removal of 5 bases from V and 8 bases from J, the junction contained 10 bases not matched to a gene. The germline V gene encodes CDR1 SGHTA and CDR2 FQGTGA. CDR3 length equals 15 residues.

For this clone: A much more abundant neighbour one base away suggests this may be a read error. This chain joins TRBV29-1 and TRBJ1-1, with TRBD1 identical over 7 bases. Germline assignment: CDR1 SQVTM and CDR2 ANQGSEA. The CDR3 is made up of 13 amino acids. V was clipped by 6 bases and J by 1 base; unmatched bases: 5. The CDR3, as DNA: TGCAGCGTACAGACAGGGCAGAACACTGAAGCTTTCTTT. Its translation: CSVQTGQNTEAFF.

This clone is labeled as medium-sized. The chain recombines TRBV2 with TRBJ1-2; maybe TRBD1 (5 bases). The germline V gene has CDR1 SNHLY and CDR2 FYNNEI. The CDR3 covers 12 residues. Trimming removed 4 bases at V and 11 bases at J, with 14 bases between. The CDR3, as DNA: TGTGCCAGCAGTGGGGGGAGGAATACGTACACCTTC. It encodes CASSGGRNTYTF.

This clone is judged medium-sized. The chain joins TRBV28 to TRBJ1-4, with 7 bases aligning to TRBD1. With V trimmed by 6 bases and J by 3 bases, 4 bases remained unmatched. The germline V gene encodes CDR1 MDHEN and CDR2 SYDVKM. This CDR3 has 14 residues. Here the CDR3 reads CASSYGTANEKLFF. The DNA for the CDR3 is TGTGCCAGCAGCTACGGGACAGCTAATGAAAAACTGTTTTTT.

This chain connects TRBV20-1 to TRBJ1-1; D is perhaps TRBD1 (6 bases). The germline CDR1 and CDR2 sequences are DFQATT and SNEGSKA (reference sequence). This CDR3 has 13 amino acids. Trimming took off 5 bases at V and 2 bases at J, with 12 bases between the two ends. CDR3 in amino acids: CSAPDRFNTEAFF. The CDR3 DNA follows: TGCAGTGCTCCCGACAGGTTTAACACTGAAGCTTTCTTT.

The CDR3 coding sequence is TGTGCCAGCTCACCGTCTGGGGACAGCTCCTACGAGCAGTACTTC. Protein product: CASSPSGDSSYEQYF. The chain links TRBV18 to TRBJ2-7, with 7 bases matching TRBD1. V shed 3 bases, J shed 0 bases, and the junction held 5 bases outside the gene matches. The CDR3 is 15 amino acids. Germline CDR1 KGHSH, CDR2 LQKENI.